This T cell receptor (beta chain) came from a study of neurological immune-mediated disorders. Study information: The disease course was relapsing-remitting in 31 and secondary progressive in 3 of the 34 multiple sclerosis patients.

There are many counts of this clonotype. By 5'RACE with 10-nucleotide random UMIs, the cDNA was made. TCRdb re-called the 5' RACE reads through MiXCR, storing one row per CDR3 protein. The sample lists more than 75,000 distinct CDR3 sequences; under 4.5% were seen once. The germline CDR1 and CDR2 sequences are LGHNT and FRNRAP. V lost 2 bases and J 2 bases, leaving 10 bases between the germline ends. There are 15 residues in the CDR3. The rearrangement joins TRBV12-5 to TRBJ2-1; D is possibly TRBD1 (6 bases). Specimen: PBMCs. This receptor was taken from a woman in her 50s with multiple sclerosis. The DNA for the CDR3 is TGTGCTAGTGGTTTGCGCGGACAGCCCTACAATGAGCAGTTCTTC. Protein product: CASGLRGQPYNEQFF.